This T cell receptor (beta chain) was identified in a study of blood T cells in healthy people across ages. The CDR3 is made up of 15 amino acids. Trimming removed 6 bases from V and 6 bases from J; junction bases left unmatched: 9. In germline, CDR1 is SGHTA, CDR2 FQGNSA. Only a few counts were recorded for this clonotype. Alongside a J-beta primer mix, a sample-barcoded 5' primer served in a second PCR lasting roughly 6 to 11 cycles. Via MiXCR, TCRdb re-called the 5' RACE reads, giving one row per CDR3 protein. Of about 1.8 million distinct CDR3 sequences in the sample, approximately 50% were seen once.

The material sequenced was blood. This sequence joins TRBV7-2 and TRBJ2-7, with TRBD2 matching 12 bases. The clonotype originates from a woman aged 40 to 50 in good health. The CDR3 protein is CASRTWTSGATEQYF. For the CDR3, the DNA is TGTGCCAGCAGGACCTGGACTAGCGGGGCCACCGAGCAGTACTTC.